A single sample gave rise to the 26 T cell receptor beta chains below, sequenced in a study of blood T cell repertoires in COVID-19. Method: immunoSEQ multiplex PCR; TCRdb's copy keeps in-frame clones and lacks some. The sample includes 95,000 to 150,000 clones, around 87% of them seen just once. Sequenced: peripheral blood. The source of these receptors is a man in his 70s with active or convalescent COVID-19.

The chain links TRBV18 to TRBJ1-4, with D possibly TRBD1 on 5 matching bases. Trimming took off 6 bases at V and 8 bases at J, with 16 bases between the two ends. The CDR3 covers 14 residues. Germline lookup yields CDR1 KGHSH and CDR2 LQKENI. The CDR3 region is CASSPQGRGEKLFF. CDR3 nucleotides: TGTGCCAGCTCGCCCCAGGGTAGAGGCGAAAAACTGTTTTTT.

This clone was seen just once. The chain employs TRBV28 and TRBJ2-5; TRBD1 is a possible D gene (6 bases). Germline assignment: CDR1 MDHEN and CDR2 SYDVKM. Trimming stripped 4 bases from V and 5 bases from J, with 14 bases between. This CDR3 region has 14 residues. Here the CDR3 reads CASSSTGLEETQYF. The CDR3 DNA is TGTGCCAGCAGTTCCACAGGGCTGGAGGAGACCCAGTACTTC.

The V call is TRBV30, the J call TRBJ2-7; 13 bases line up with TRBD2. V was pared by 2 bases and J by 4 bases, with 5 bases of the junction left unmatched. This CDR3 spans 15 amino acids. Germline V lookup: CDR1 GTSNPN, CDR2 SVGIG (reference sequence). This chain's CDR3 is CAWSFGLAGVYEQYF. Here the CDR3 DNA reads TGTGCCTGGAGTTTCGGACTAGCGGGAGTATACGAGCAGTACTTC.

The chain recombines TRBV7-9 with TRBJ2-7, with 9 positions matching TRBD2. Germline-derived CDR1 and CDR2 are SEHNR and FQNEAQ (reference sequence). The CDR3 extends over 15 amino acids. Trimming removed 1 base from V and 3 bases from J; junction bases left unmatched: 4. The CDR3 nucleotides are TGTGCCAGCAGCTTAGGACTAGCGGACCTCTACGAGCAGTACTTC. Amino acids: CASSLGLADLYEQYF.

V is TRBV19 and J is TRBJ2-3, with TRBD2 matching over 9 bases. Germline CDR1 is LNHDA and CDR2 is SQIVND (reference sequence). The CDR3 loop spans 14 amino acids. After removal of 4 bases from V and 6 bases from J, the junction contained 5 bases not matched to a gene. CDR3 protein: CASSKGTSRDTQYF. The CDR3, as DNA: TGTGCCAGTAGTAAGGGGACTAGCCGCGATACGCAGTATTTT.

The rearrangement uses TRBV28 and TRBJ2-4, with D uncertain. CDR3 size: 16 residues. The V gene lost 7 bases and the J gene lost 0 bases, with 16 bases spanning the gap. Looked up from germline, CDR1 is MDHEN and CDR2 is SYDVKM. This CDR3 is CASTPATSIAKNIQYF. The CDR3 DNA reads TGTGCCAGCACCCCTGCGACATCTATAGCCAAAAACATTCAGTACTTC.

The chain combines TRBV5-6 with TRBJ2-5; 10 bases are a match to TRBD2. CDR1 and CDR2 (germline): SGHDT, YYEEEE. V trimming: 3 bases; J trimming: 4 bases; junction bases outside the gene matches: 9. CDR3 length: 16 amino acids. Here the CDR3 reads CASSSLAGARGETQYF. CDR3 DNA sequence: TGTGCCAGCAGCTCTCTAGCGGGGGCGAGGGGAGAGACCCAGTACTTC.

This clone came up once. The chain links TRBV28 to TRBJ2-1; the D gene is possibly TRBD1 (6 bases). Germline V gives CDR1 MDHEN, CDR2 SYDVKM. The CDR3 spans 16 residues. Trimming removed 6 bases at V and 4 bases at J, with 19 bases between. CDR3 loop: CASSLQGRIAYNEQFF. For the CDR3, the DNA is TGTGCCAGCAGCCTCCAGGGGCGGATTGCATACAATGAGCAGTTCTTC.

This chain's CDR3 is CASRDRINSPLHF. The CDR3 DNA reads TGTGCCAGCAGGGACAGAATTAATTCACCCCTCCACTTT. The chain carries TRBV28 and TRBJ1-6, with D possibly TRBD1 on 6 matching bases. Germline CDR1 MDHEN, CDR2 SYDVKM. This CDR3 is 13 amino acids long. Trimming shortened V by 6 bases and J by 6 bases, and 9 bases separated the two germline ends.

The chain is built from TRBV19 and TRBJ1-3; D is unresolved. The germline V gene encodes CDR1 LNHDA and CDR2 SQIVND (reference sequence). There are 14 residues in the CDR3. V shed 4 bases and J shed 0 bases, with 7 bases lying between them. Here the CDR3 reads CASSRTYSGNTIYF. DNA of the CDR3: TGTGCCAGTAGTAGAACCTACTCTGGAAACACCATATATTTT.

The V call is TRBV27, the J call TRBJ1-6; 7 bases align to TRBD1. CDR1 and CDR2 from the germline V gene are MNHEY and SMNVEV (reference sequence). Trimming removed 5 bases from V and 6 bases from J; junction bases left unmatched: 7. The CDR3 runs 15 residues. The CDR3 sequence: CASSPGTVFNSPLHF. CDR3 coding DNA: TGTGCCAGCAGTCCCGGGACAGTTTTTAATTCACCCCTCCACTTT.

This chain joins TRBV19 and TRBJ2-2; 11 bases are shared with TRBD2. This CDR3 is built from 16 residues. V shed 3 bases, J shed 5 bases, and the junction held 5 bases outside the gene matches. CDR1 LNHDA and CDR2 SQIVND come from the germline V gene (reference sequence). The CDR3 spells CASSMPLAGGTGELFF. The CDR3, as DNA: TGTGCCAGTAGTATGCCTCTAGCGGGAGGTACCGGGGAGCTGTTTTTT.

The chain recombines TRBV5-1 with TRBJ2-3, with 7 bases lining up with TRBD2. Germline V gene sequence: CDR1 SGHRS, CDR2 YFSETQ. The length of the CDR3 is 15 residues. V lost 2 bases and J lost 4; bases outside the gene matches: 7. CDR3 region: CASSFREVEADTQYF. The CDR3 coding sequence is TGCGCCAGCAGCTTCCGGGAGGTAGAGGCAGATACGCAGTATTTT. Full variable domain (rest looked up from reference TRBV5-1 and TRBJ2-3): KAGVTQTPRYLIKTRGQQVTLSCSPISGHRSVSWYQQTPGQGLQFLFEYFSETQRNKGNFPGRFSGRQFSNSRSEMNVSTLELGDSALYLCASSFREVEADTQYFGPGTRLTVL.

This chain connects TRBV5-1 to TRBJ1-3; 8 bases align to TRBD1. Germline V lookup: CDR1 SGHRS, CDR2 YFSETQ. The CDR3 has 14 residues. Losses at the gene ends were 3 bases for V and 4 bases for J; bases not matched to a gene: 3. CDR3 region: CASSSRDRGNTIYF. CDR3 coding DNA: TGCGCCAGCAGCTCCCGGGACAGGGGAAACACCATATATTTT.

The DNA for the CDR3 is TGTGCCAGCTCAATCACAGCCACAGATACGCAGTATTTT. Residues: CASSITATDTQYF. The rearrangement links TRBV18 to TRBJ2-3; D remains unclear. V lost 5 bases and J 2 bases, leaving 8 bases between the germline ends. This CDR3 region has 13 residues. Germline CDR1 is KGHSH and CDR2 is LQKENI.

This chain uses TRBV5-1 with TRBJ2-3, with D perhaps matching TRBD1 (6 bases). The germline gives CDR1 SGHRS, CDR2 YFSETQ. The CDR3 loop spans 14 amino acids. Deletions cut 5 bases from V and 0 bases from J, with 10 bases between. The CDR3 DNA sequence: TGCGCCAGCAGTCCAGGGGTCAGCACAGATACGCAGTATTTT. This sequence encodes CASSPGVSTDTQYF.

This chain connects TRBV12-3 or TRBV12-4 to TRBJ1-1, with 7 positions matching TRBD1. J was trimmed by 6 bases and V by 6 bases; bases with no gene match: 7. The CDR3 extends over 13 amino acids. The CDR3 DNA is TGTGCCAGCAGCACAACGACAGGGCCTGAAGCTTTCTTT. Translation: CASSTTTGPEAFF.

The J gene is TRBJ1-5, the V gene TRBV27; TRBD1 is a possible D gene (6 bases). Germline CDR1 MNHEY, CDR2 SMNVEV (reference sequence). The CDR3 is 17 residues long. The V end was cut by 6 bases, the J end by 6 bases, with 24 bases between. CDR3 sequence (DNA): TGTGCCAGCAGCCCCCCAGGGGCGCAGGGAGAGATTCAGCCCCAGCATTTT. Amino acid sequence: CASSPPGAQGEIQPQHF.

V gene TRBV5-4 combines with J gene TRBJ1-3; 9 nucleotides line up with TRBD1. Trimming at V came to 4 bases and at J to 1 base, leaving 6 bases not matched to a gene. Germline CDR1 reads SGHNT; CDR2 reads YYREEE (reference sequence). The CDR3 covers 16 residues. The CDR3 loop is CASSGTGGRSGNTIYF. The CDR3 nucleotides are TGTGCCAGCAGCGGTACAGGGGGCCGGTCTGGAAACACCATATATTTT. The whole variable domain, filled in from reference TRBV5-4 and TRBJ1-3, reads ETGVTQSPTHLIKTRGQQVTLRCSSQSGHNTVSWYQQALGQGPQFIFQYYREEENGRGNFPPRFSGLQFPNYSSELNVNALELDDSALYLCASSGTGGRSGNTIYFGEGSWLTVV.

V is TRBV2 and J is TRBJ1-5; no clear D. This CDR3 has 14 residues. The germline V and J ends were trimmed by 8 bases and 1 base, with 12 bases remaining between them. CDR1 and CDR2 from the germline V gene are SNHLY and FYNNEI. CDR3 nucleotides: TGTGCCAGCGGCGGCACAATGAGCAATCAGCCCCAGCATTTT. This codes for CASGGTMSNQPQHF.

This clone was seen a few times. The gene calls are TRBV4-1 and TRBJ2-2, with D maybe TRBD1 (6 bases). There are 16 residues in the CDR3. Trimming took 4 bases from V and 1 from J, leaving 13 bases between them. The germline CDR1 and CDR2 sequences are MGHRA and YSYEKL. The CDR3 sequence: CASSPGSGQNTGELFF. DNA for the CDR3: TGCGCCAGCAGCCCGGGGTCGGGACAGAACACCGGGGAGCTGTTTTTT.

This chain's CDR3 is CASSYRRGQQPQHF. The CDR3 DNA is TGTGCCAGCAGCTACCGGAGGGGGCAGCAGCCCCAGCATTTT. J is TRBJ1-5 and V is TRBV27; 7 bases match TRBD1. Germline V gene sequence: CDR1 MNHEY, CDR2 SMNVEV (reference sequence). The CDR3 loop spans 14 amino acids. The V segment lost 6 bases and the J segment 7 bases; nucleotides outside the gene matches: 9.

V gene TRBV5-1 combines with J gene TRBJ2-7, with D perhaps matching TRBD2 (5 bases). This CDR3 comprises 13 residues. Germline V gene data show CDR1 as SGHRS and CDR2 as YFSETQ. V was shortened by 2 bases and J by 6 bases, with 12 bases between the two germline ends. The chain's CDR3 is CASSFVPEGEQYF. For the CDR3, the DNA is TGCGCCAGCAGCTTCGTCCCCGAGGGCGAGCAGTACTTC. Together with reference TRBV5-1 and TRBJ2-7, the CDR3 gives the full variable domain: KAGVTQTPRYLIKTRGQQVTLSCSPISGHRSVSWYQQTPGQGLQFLFEYFSETQRNKGNFPGRFSGRQFSNSRSEMNVSTLELGDSALYLCASSFVPEGEQYFGPGTRLTVT.

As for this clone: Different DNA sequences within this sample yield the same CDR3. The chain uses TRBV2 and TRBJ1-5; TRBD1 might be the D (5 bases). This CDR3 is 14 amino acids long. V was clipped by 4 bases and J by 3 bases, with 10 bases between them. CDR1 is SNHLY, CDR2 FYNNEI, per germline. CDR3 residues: CASSGQGPNQPQHF. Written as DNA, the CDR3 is TGTGCCAGCAGTGGTCAGGGTCCCAATCAGCCCCAGCATTTT.

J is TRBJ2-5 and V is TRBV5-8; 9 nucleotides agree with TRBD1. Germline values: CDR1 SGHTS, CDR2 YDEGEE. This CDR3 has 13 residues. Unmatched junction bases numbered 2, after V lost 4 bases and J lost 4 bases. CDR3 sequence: CASSKDRGETQYF. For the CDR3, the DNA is TGTGCCAGCAGCAAGGACAGGGGAGAGACCCAGTACTTC.

The CDR3 is CASRLDRLGF. CDR3 nucleotides: TGTGCAAGTCGCCTAGACAGGTTAGGCTTC. This chain joins TRBV12-2 and TRBJ1-2; the tabulated D call, TRBD1, remains unverified against the DNA. TRBV12-2 counts as a pseudogene. This CDR3 is built from 10 residues.